Listed below are T cell receptor beta chains from one sample, sequenced in a study of CD8+ T cells in alopecia areata. The assay was immunoSEQ multiplex PCR, and TCRdb's table has in-frame clones only and misses some. The sample includes about 250,000 clones, around three fifths of them seen just once. The material was CD4+ T cells sorted from blood, obtained at week 52, from a patient treated with tofacitinib. These receptors were obtained from a human donor with alopecia areata. Each CDR3 is given with its conserved first and last residue. The order of the fields is D gene, J gene, V gene, clone size, CDR3 protein, CDR3 DNA. The D gene is left open where the match is weak. Expanded clones get a size class; other rows say once, few or many, or leave the size out.

D: TRBD1
J: TRBJ1-2
V: TRBV7-2
size: few
CDR3: CASSLADRDYGYTF
DNA: TGTGCCAGCAGCTTAGCGGACAGGGACTATGGCTACACCTTC

D: NA
J: TRBJ1-2
V: TRBV29-1
size: NA
CDR3: CSARKSGAASNYGYTF
DNA: TGCAGCGCCCGCAAATCAGGGGCAGCCTCTAACTATGGCTACACCTTC

D: NA
J: TRBJ1-1
V: TRBV13
size: NA
CDR3: CASSRRDRTPMNTEAFF
DNA: TGTGCCAGCAGCAGACGGGACCGCACCCCCATGAACACTGAAGCTTTCTTT

D: TRBD2
J: TRBJ2-1
V: TRBV30
size: NA
CDR3: CAWSGRGSQPYNEQFF
DNA: TGTGCCTGGAGTGGGCGGGGGAGTCAGCCCTACAATGAGCAGTTCTTC

D: NA
J: TRBJ2-7
V: TRBV7-3
size: NA
CDR3: CASSLLGLRPHNYEQYF
DNA: TGTGCCAGCAGCTTATTGGGTCTGCGCCCGCACAACTACGAGCAGTACTTC

D: TRBD2
J: TRBJ2-7
V: TRBV9
size: NA
CDR3: CASSVRAGGLYYEQYF
DNA: TGTGCCAGCAGCGTAAGGGCGGGGGGTCTTTACTACGAGCAGTACTTC

D: NA
J: TRBJ1-6
V: TRBV13
size: NA
CDR3: CASSFSDSSNSPLHF
DNA: TGTGCCAGCAGCTTCTCGGACAGCAGCAATTCACCCCTCCACTTT

D: TRBD1
J: TRBJ1-2
V: TRBV6-5
size: NA
CDR3: CASRSPGTAYTF
DNA: TGTGCCAGCAGAAGTCCCGGGACAGCCTACACCTTC

D: TRBD1
J: TRBJ1-2
V: TRBV27
size: NA
CDR3: CASSPRQGVIYGYTF
DNA: TGTGCCAGCAGTCCCAGGCAGGGGGTAATCTATGGCTACACCTTC

D: NA
J: TRBJ1-5
V: TRBV27
size: NA
CDR3: CASSPPGGQPQHF
DNA: TGTGCCAGCAGTCCCCCGGGGGGCCAGCCCCAGCATTTT

D: TRBD1
J: TRBJ1-6
V: TRBV2
size: NA
CDR3: CASIGAGGRSPLHF
DNA: TGTGCCAGCATCGGGGCAGGGGGCCGCTCACCCCTCCACTTT

D: NA
J: TRBJ2-5
V: TRBV7-3
size: few
CDR3: CASSLGTVRETQYF
DNA: TGTGCCAGCAGCTTAGGAACGGTGCGAGAGACCCAGTACTTC

D: NA
J: TRBJ2-1
V: TRBV6-1
size: NA
CDR3: CASSIEGFSLGQFF
DNA: TGTGCCAGTAGTATAGAAGGATTTTCCCTGGGGCAGTTCTTC

D: NA
J: TRBJ2-2
V: TRBV29-1
size: NA
CDR3: CSVEDLGRDTGELFF
DNA: TGCAGCGTTGAAGATCTTGGACGGGACACCGGGGAGCTGTTTTTT

D: TRBD1
J: TRBJ1-5
V: TRBV2
size: NA
CDR3: CASETGSRSQPQHF
DNA: TGTGCCAGCGAGACAGGGTCTCGTAGTCAGCCCCAGCATTTT

D: NA
J: TRBJ1-1
V: TRBV6-5
size: NA
CDR3: CASSYFGSGWNTEAFF
DNA: TGTGCCAGCAGTTATTTCGGTTCAGGATGGAACACTGAAGCTTTCTTT

D: NA
J: TRBJ1-5
V: TRBV7-9
size: once
CDR3: CASSLSNQPQHF
DNA: TGTGCCAGCAGCTTAAGTAATCAGCCCCAGCATTTT

D: NA
J: TRBJ1-5
V: TRBV2
size: once
CDR3: CASSEKIYQPQHF
DNA: TGTGCCAGCAGTGAGAAGATTTATCAGCCCCAGCATTTT

D: TRBD1
J: TRBJ1-2
V: TRBV30
size: NA
CDR3: CAWSVQGAHGYTF
DNA: TGTGCCTGGAGTGTACAGGGGGCCCACGGCTACACCTTC

D: NA
J: TRBJ1-1
V: TRBV6-1
size: NA
CDR3: CASSAGHRFF
DNA: TGTGCCAGCAGTGCTGGACACCGCTTCTTT

D: NA
J: TRBJ1-2
V: TRBV5-1
size: once
CDR3: CASSLAAAANYGYTF
DNA: TGCGCCAGCAGCTTGGCAGCGGCAGCTAACTATGGCTACACCTTC

D: NA
J: TRBJ1-2
V: TRBV30
size: NA
CDR3: CAWSRSVYGYTF
DNA: TGTGCCTGGAGTAGGTCAGTCTATGGCTACACCTTC

D: NA
J: TRBJ1-2
V: TRBV30
size: NA
CDR3: CAWRPLRDRTIYGYTF
DNA: TGTGCCTGGAGGCCCCTACGTGACAGGACCATTTATGGCTACACCTTC

D: TRBD1
J: TRBJ1-2
V: TRBV9
size: NA
CDR3: CASSVVETGVAGYTF
DNA: TGTGCCAGCAGCGTAGTCGAGACAGGGGTTGCTGGCTACACCTTC

D: NA
J: TRBJ1-1
V: TRBV30
size: NA
CDR3: CAWSRERLTEAFF
DNA: TGTGCCTGGAGCAGGGAAAGATTGACTGAAGCTTTCTTT

D: NA
J: TRBJ2-5
V: TRBV30
size: NA
CDR3: CAWSLQSQETQYF
DNA: TGTGCCTGGAGTTTACAGAGCCAAGAGACCCAGTACTTC

D: NA
J: TRBJ2-1
V: TRBV4-2
size: once
CDR3: CASSQDEDRFSSGNEQFF
DNA: TGTGCCAGCAGCCAAGACGAGGACAGATTCTCCTCGGGGAATGAGCAGTTCTTC

D: TRBD2
J: TRBJ2-5
V: TRBV4-3
size: NA
CDR3: CASSQDGGAGGETQYF
DNA: TGCGCCAGCAGCCAAGACGGGGGAGCGGGAGGAGAGACCCAGTACTTC

D: NA
J: TRBJ1-1
V: TRBV12-5
size: few
CDR3: CASGLVPNSGNTEAFF
DNA: TGTGCTAGTGGTTTGGTGCCCAACTCAGGGAACACTGAAGCTTTCTTT

D: NA
J: TRBJ2-7
V: TRBV5-1
size: few
CDR3: CASSESDGYEQYF
DNA: TGCGCCAGCAGCGAAAGCGACGGCTACGAGCAGTACTTC

D: NA
J: TRBJ2-7
V: TRBV6-6
size: NA
CDR3: CASSRYPESYEQYF
DNA: TGTGCCAGCAGTCGCTACCCGGAGTCCTACGAGCAGTACTTC

D: TRBD1
J: TRBJ2-5
V: TRBV29-1
size: NA
CDR3: CSGGQAKETQYF
DNA: TGCAGCGGAGGACAGGCTAAAGAGACCCAGTACTTC

D: TRBD2
J: TRBJ2-3
V: TRBV18
size: NA
CDR3: CASSPRTSGVGADTQYF
DNA: TGTGCCAGCTCACCCAGGACTAGCGGGGTAGGCGCAGATACGCAGTATTTT